This T cell receptor (beta chain) came from a study of chemoradiotherapy in HPV16-positive cancers. Assay used: immunoSEQ multiplex PCR; TCRdb lists only in-frame clones, some missing. This repertoire shows roughly 70,000 clones, almost 90% found once; its top ten account for 4% to 5%. On this clone itself: The target antigen is unknown.

J lost 3 bases, V lost 6 bases, and 3 bases had no gene match. Germline values: CDR1 SNHLY, CDR2 FYNNEI. There are 14 residues in the CDR3. General study findings and limits: Candidate HPV-specific clones and E7-related TCR motifs grew in tumor during treatment. For HPV16-positive patients, expanding HPV-responsive T cells associated with longer recurrence-free survival. Functional assays defining HPV-specific T cells used only two HPV16-positive patients.

This clonotype originated in a human donor with HPV-associated anogenital cancer. This rearrangement joins TRBV2 to TRBJ1-4, with 8 positions matching TRBD1. The material sequenced was blood, taken from a patient who underwent chemoradiotherapy. The DNA of the CDR3 is TGTGCCAGCAGGTCAGGGGGCCCTAATGAAAAACTGTTTTTT. Translating gives CASRSGGPNEKLFF.